This passage covers 22 T cell receptor beta chains from one sample sequenced in a study of vaccination effects on CD4 cells after COVID-19. Measured with immunoSEQ multiplex PCR; TCRdb has only the in-frame clones, and not every one. The table has some 17,000 clones, more than 65% seen once. Using viral peptide pools, the ViraFEST assay grew out antigen-specific CD4+ T cells prior to sequencing. Following culture for around 10 days, CD4+ T cells were isolated. PCR-confirmed SARS-CoV-2 infection occurred in the person between March and December 2020. Everyone in the study got two shots of either the BNT162b2 or mRNA-1273 vaccine. Their recognized antigens are unknown. The input for sequencing was CD4+ T cells from PBMCs cultured with SARS-CoV-2 spike peptides, taken after COVID-19 vaccination. These receptor sequences come from a human donor who had a prior SARS-CoV-2 infection.

The chain joins TRBV19 to TRBJ1-2; the D gene is possibly TRBD1 (6 bases). This CDR3 is built from 15 residues. CDR1 is LNHDA and CDR2 is SQIVND in the germline V gene (reference sequence). V gave up 9 bases and J gave up 8 bases, with 25 bases separating them. The CDR3 DNA reads TGTGCCAGCACACCCGGGGGACACACCCCGCGGGGCTACACCTTC. Its protein is CASTPGGHTPRGYTF.

The chain links TRBV5-1 to TRBJ2-7, with D tentatively TRBD1 (5 bases). This CDR3 has 15 amino acids. CDR1 is SGHRS and CDR2 is YFSETQ in the germline V gene. V dropped 4 bases and J dropped 3 bases, with 17 bases sitting between them. CDR3 in DNA: TGCGCCAGCAGCCCTGGGGCCGTCTTAGACTACGAGCAGTACTTC. Translated, it gives CASSPGAVLDYEQYF.

CDR3 DNA: TGTGCCAGCAGTTTGCGGGGGGATTCAACTAATGAAAAACTGTTTTTT. This codes for CASSLRGDSTNEKLFF. V is TRBV27 and J is TRBJ1-4, with a tentative D call TRBD1 (5 bases). This CDR3 contains 16 residues. Per germline, CDR1 MNHEY and CDR2 SMNVEV (reference sequence). V was pared by 3 bases and J by 0 bases, with 11 bases between.

The chain employs TRBV28 and TRBJ1-1, with TRBD1 identical over 7 bases. There are 12 residues in the CDR3. CDR1 MDHEN and CDR2 SYDVKM come from the germline V gene. V was clipped by 7 bases and J by 7 bases; unmatched bases: 6. CDR3 amino acids: CASNPDRSEAFF. The CDR3 coding sequence is TGTGCCAGCAACCCGGACAGGAGTGAAGCTTTCTTT. Based on the CDR3 plus reference TRBV28 and TRBJ1-1, the full variable domain is DVKVTQSSRYLVKRTGEKVFLECVQDMDHENMFWYRQDPGLGLRLIYFSYDVKMKEKGDIPEGYSVSREKKERFSLILESASTNQTSMYLCASNPDRSEAFFGQGTRLTVV.

CDR3 loop: CASSIGTGLMNTEAFF. CDR3 DNA sequence: TGTGCCAGCAGCATCGGGACAGGCCTCATGAACACTGAAGCTTTCTTT. J is TRBJ1-1 and V is TRBV6-6; 8 nucleotides line up with TRBD1. Germline CDR1 MNHNY, CDR2 SVGAGI (reference sequence). The CDR3 is 16 residues long. V lost 6 bases, J lost 0 bases, and 9 bases stayed unmatched.

The rearrangement uses TRBV28 and TRBJ2-1, with 13 bases matching TRBD2. V was pared by 5 bases and J by 8 bases, with 15 bases of the junction left unmatched. This CDR3 is built from 18 residues. Germline CDR1 reads MDHEN; CDR2 reads SYDVKM. The CDR3 protein is CASSPGTSGTVSGDEQFF. CDR3 sequence (DNA): TGTGCCAGCAGTCCCGGGACTAGCGGGACTGTTTCGGGGGATGAGCAGTTCTTC.

The table lists this clone with a few counts. The V call is TRBV2, the J call TRBJ2-5; D not resolved. In germline, CDR1 is SNHLY, CDR2 FYNNEI. Trimming removed 6 bases from V and 6 bases from J, with 11 bases in between. The CDR3 is 12 residues long. In DNA, the CDR3 is TGTGCCAGCAGGGTCGTTGGTCAGACCCAGTACTTC. The encoded protein is CASRVVGQTQYF. Together with reference TRBV2 and TRBJ2-5, the CDR3 gives the full variable domain: EPEVTQTPSHQVTQMGQEVILRCVPISNHLYFYWYRQILGQKVEFLVSFYNNEISEKSEIFDDQFSVERPDGSNFTLKIRSTKLEDSAMYFCASRVVGQTQYFGPGTRLLVL.

The chain employs TRBV5-6 and TRBJ2-5; the match to TRBD1 covers 8 bases. V lost 7 bases, J lost 4 bases, and 6 bases stayed unmatched. The CDR3 has 13 amino acids. Germline V gene sequence: CDR1 SGHDT, CDR2 YYEEEE. The CDR3 region has the DNA TGTGCCAGCTTGCGGACAGGGATAGAGACCCAGTACTTC. Encoded protein: CASLRTGIETQYF.

The chain joins TRBV15 to TRBJ1-1, with TRBD1 as a possible D gene (5 bases). V was clipped by 0 bases and J by 7 bases, with 9 bases between them. Germline V gives CDR1 LNHNV, CDR2 YYDKDF (reference sequence). The CDR3 spans 13 residues. CDR3 bases: TGTGCCACCAGCAGAGATCGTCAGGGTGAAGCTTTCTTT. It yields the protein CATSRDRQGEAFF.

The chain joins TRBV6-5 to TRBJ2-7; 9 bases fit TRBD2. Germline values: CDR1 MNHEY, CDR2 SVGAGI. V shed 0 bases, J shed 6 bases, and the junction held 6 bases outside the gene matches. This CDR3 spans 15 amino acids. The chain's CDR3 is CASSYSASGIGEQYF. CDR3 DNA sequence: TGTGCCAGCAGTTACTCTGCTAGCGGGATCGGCGAGCAGTACTTC.

This clone is a singleton in its sample. A read error may produce the germline difference seen at one junction end. The CDR3 sequence is CASTQRAARGEQYF. The CDR3 region has the DNA TGTGCCAGCACCCAAAGGGCGGCACGGGGCGAGCAGTACTTC. J is TRBJ2-7 and V is TRBV3-1 (or the pseudogene TRBV3-2), with TRBD2 as a possible D gene (5 bases). The CDR3 contains 14 residues. Per the germline V gene, CDR1 is LGHDT and CDR2 is YNNKEL (reference sequence).

The J gene is TRBJ2-6, the V gene TRBV30; 9 positions agree with TRBD1. CDR3 size: 19 residues. Germline V gives CDR1 GTSNPN, CDR2 SVGIG (reference sequence). J lost 2 bases, V lost 3 bases, and 14 bases had no gene match. The CDR3 spells CAWRPDKRDRDPGANVLTF. CDR3 in DNA: TGTGCCTGGAGACCCGACAAAAGGGACAGGGATCCTGGGGCCAACGTCCTGACTTTC.

This clone was found once. The chain carries TRBV7-9 and TRBJ2-2; D uncertain. V lost 0 bases to trimming and J lost 7 bases, with 0 bases between them. The germline V gene has CDR1 SEHNR and CDR2 FQNEAQ (reference sequence). The CDR3 length is 11 residues. The CDR3: CASSLAGELFF. The CDR3 nucleotides read TGTGCCAGCAGCTTAGCCGGGGAGCTGTTTTTT.

V is TRBV6-6 and J is TRBJ1-2; no firm D call. The ends were cut back, 2 bases at V and 3 bases at J, with 4 bases in the middle. Germline V gene lookup returns CDR1 MNHNY and CDR2 SVGAGI (reference sequence). This CDR3 contains 12 residues. CDR3 bases: TGTGCCAGCAGTTACCAGGACTATGGCTACACCTTC. It yields the protein CASSYQDYGYTF.

A single count supports this clone. The V and J genes are TRBV5-4 and TRBJ2-5; a possible D gene is TRBD1 (5 bases). From germline, CDR1 is SGHNT and CDR2 YYREEE (reference sequence). V lost 4 bases, J lost 1 base, and 11 bases lay in between. CDR3 length: 14 amino acids. The CDR3 bases are TGTGCCAGCAGCCTCTGGGGCAGCCAAGAGACCCAGTACTTC. Protein sequence: CASSLWGSQETQYF.

The genes are TRBV2 and TRBJ2-1; a possible D gene is TRBD1 (5 bases). The CDR3 contains 13 residues. Germline assignment: CDR1 SNHLY and CDR2 FYNNEI. The ends were cut back, 6 bases at V and 4 bases at J, with 10 bases in the middle. The DNA of the CDR3 is TGTGCCAGCAGCCAGGACAAATACAATGAGCAGTTCTTC. This sequence encodes CASSQDKYNEQFF. The complete variable domain, with remaining parts taken from reference TRBV2 and TRBJ2-1, reads EPEVTQTPSHQVTQMGQEVILRCVPISNHLYFYWYRQILGQKVEFLVSFYNNEISEKSEIFDDQFSVERPDGSNFTLKIRSTKLEDSAMYFCASSQDKYNEQFFGPGTRLTVL.

The J gene is TRBJ2-2, the V gene TRBV5-1; 9 bases are a match to TRBD2. The length of the CDR3 is 15 residues. Germline loops: CDR1 SGHRS, CDR2 YFSETQ. V was clipped by 2 bases and J by 5 bases; unmatched bases: 4. The CDR3 here is CASSFLAGVTGELFF. The CDR3 DNA reads as TGCGCCAGCAGCTTTTTAGCGGGAGTAACCGGGGAGCTGTTTTTT. Full variable domain (remainder filled in from reference TRBV5-1 and TRBJ2-2): KAGVTQTPRYLIKTRGQQVTLSCSPISGHRSVSWYQQTPGQGLQFLFEYFSETQRNKGNFPGRFSGRQFSNSRSEMNVSTLELGDSALYLCASSFLAGVTGELFFGEGSRLTVL.

The genes are TRBV19 and TRBJ2-1; 11 bases agree with TRBD2. V lost 6 bases to trimming and J lost 8 bases; unmatched junction nucleotides: 15. This CDR3 is 17 amino acids long. Germline V gives CDR1 LNHDA, CDR2 SQIVND (reference sequence). CDR3 bases: TGTGCCAGTAGCCGGGGGGTAGCGGGAGGGCCGGGGTATGAGCAGTTCTTC. Translated, it gives CASSRGVAGGPGYEQFF. The full variable domain, rest sourced from reference TRBV19 and TRBJ2-1, is DGGITQSPKYLFRKEGQNVTLSCEQNLNHDAMYWYRQDPGQGLRLIYYSQIVNDFQKGDIAEGYSVSREKKESFPLTVTSAQKNPTAFYLCASSRGVAGGPGYEQFFGPGTRLTVL.

The J gene is TRBJ2-2, the V gene TRBV3-1 (or the pseudogene TRBV3-2), with TRBD2 identical over 11 bases. J was trimmed by 1 base and V by 4 bases; bases with no gene match: 8. The CDR3 contains 18 residues. Germline CDR1 and CDR2: LGHDT and YNNKEL (reference sequence). The CDR3 DNA sequence: TGTGCCAGCAGCCCGCGATTCCTAGCGGGGGGGAACACCGGGGAGCTGTTTTTT. It yields the protein CASSPRFLAGGNTGELFF.

The chain carries TRBV11-2 and TRBJ2-7, with 7 bases matching TRBD1. Germline CDR1 reads SGHAT; CDR2 reads FQNNGV. This CDR3 is 17 amino acids long. Germline trimming cut 7 bases from V and 3 bases from J; bases unmatched to any gene: 18. CDR3 protein: CASTISWDSSGLYEQYF. CDR3 coding DNA: TGTGCCAGCACCATTAGTTGGGACAGTTCGGGCCTCTACGAGCAGTACTTC.

This clone was detected only once. CDR3 sequence: CASSSKPLAGGRNEQFF. The CDR3 DNA is TGCGCCAGCAGCTCAAAACCCTTAGCGGGGGGGCGCAATGAGCAGTTCTTC. The chain employs TRBV5-1 and TRBJ2-1; 11 bases fit TRBD2. The CDR3 extends over 17 amino acids. V dropped 3 bases and J dropped 6; count of bases not matched to a gene: 11. Germline values: CDR1 SGHRS, CDR2 YFSETQ.

V gene TRBV4-3 combines with J gene TRBJ2-5, with 8 bases matching TRBD1. There are 15 residues in the CDR3. The V gene end was trimmed by 3 bases and the J gene end by 7 bases; junction bases not matched to a gene: 10. Germline CDR1 LGHNA, CDR2 YSLEER. CDR3 region: CASSQEAGGRGTQYF. DNA of the CDR3: TGCGCCAGCAGCCAGGAAGCAGGGGGCCGTGGGACCCAGTACTTC.